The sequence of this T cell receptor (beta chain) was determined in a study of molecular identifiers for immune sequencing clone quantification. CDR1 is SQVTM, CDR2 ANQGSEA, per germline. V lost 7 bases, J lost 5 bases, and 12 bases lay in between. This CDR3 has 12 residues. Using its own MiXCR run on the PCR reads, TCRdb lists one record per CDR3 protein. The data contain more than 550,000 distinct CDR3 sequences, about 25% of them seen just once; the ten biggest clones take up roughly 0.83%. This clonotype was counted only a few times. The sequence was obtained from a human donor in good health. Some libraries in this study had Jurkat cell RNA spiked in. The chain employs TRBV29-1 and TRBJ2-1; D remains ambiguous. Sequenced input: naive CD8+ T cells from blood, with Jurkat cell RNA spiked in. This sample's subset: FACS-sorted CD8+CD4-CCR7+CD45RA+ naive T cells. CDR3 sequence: CSGTTTNNEQFF. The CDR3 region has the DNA TGCAGCGGGACGACGACCAACAATGAGCAGTTCTTC.